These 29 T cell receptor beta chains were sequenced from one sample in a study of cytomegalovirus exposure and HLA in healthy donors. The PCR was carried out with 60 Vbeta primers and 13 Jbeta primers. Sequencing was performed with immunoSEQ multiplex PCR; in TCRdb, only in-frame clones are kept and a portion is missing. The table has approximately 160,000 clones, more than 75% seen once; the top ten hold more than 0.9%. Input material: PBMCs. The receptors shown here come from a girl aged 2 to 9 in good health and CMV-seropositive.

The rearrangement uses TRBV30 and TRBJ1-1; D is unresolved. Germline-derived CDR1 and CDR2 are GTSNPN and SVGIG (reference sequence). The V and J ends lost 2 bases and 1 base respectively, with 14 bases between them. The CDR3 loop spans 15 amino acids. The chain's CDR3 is CAWSPYTGKNTEAFF. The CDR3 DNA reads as TGTGCCTGGAGTCCTTACACCGGGAAGAACACTGAAGCTTTCTTT. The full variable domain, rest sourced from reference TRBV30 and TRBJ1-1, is SQTIHQWPATLVQPVGSPLSLECTVEGTSNPNLYWYRQAAGRGLQLLFYSVGIGQISSEVPQNLSASRPQDRQFILSSKKLLLSDSGFYLCAWSPYTGKNTEAFFGQGTRLTVV.

CDR3: CASLGLGRRNEQFF. As DNA, the CDR3 is TGTGCCAGCCTAGGTTTAGGTAGAAGGAATGAGCAGTTCTTC. The V gene is TRBV6-5, the J gene TRBJ2-1; unclear D gene. This CDR3 has 14 amino acids. In germline, CDR1 is MNHEY, CDR2 SVGAGI. The V and J ends lost 8 bases and 7 bases respectively, with 18 bases between them.

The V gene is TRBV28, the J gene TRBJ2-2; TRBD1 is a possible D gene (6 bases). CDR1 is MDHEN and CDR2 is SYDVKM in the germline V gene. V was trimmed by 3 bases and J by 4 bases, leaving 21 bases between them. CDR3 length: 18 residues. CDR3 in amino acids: CASSFLGTHAFATGELFF. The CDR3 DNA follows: TGTGCCAGCAGTTTCCTAGGGACACACGCGTTTGCCACCGGGGAGCTGTTTTTT.

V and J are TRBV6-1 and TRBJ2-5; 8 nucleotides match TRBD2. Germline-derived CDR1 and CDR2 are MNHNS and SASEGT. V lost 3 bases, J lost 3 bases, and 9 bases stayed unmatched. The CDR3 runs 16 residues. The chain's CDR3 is CASSEWREDIKETQYF. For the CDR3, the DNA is TGTGCCAGCAGTGAGTGGCGGGAGGATATAAAAGAGACCCAGTACTTC.

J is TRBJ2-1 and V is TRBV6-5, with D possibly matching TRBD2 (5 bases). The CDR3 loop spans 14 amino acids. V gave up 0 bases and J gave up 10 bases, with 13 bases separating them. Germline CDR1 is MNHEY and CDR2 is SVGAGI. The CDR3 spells CASSYSRRTGEQFF. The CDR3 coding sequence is TGTGCCAGCAGTTACTCGAGGAGGACGGGGGAGCAGTTCTTC.

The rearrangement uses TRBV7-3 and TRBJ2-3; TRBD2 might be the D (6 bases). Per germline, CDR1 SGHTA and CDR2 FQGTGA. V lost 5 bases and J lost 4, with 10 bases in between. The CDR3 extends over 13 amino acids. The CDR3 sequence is CASSPGTPDTQYF. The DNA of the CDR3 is TGTGCCAGCAGCCCTGGGACTCCAGATACGCAGTATTTT.

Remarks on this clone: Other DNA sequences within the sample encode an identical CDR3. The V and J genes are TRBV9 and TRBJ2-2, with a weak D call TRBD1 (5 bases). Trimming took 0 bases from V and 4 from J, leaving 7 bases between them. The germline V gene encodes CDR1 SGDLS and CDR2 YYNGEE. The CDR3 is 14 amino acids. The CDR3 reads CASSVGGATGELFF. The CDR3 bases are TGTGCCAGCAGCGTAGGTGGGGCCACCGGGGAGCTGTTTTTT.

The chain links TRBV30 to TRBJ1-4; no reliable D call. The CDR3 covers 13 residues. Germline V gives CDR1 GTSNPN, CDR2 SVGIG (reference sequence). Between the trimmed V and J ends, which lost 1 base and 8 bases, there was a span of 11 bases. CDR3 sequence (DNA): TGTGCCTGGAGTGACGGGAGGGTCGAAAAACTGTTTTTT. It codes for CAWSDGRVEKLFF.

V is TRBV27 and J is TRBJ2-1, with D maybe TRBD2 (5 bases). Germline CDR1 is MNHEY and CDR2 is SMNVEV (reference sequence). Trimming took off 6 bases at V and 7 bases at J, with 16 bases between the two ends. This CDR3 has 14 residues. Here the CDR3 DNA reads TGTGCCAGCAGAGGAGTAGCGAGTGAGAATGAGCAGTTCTTC. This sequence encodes CASRGVASENEQFF.

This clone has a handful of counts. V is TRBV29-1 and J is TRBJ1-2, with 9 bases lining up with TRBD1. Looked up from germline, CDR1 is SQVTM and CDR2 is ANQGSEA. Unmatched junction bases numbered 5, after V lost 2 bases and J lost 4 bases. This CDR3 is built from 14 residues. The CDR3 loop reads CSVEKDRGSYGYTF. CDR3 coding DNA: TGCAGCGTTGAAAAGGACAGGGGAAGCTATGGCTACACCTTC.

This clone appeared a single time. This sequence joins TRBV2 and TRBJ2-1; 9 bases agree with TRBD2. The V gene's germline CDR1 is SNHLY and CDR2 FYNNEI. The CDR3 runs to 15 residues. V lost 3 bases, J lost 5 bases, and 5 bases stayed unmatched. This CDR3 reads CASSDSGSFNNEQFF. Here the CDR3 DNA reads TGTGCCAGCAGTGATAGCGGGAGTTTCAACAATGAGCAGTTCTTC. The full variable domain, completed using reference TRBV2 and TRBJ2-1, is EPEVTQTPSHQVTQMGQEVILRCVPISNHLYFYWYRQILGQKVEFLVSFYNNEISEKSEIFDDQFSVERPDGSNFTLKIRSTKLEDSAMYFCASSDSGSFNNEQFFGPGTRLTVL.

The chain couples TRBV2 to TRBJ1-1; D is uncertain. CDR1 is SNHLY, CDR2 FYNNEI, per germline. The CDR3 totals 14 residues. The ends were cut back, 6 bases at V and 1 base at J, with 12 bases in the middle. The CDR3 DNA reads TGTGCCAGCAGCGCCCTGACGGGGAACACTGAAGCTTTCTTT. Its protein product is CASSALTGNTEAFF.

Here the CDR3 reads CASSLRTGCQPQHF. In DNA, the CDR3 is TGTGCCAGTAGTCTCCGGACAGGGTGTCAGCCCCAGCATTTT. The V gene is TRBV19, the J gene TRBJ1-5; 8 nucleotides agree with TRBD1. There are 14 residues in the CDR3. Germline V lookup: CDR1 LNHDA, CDR2 SQIVND (reference sequence). With 5 bases clipped from V and 6 bases from J, the junction kept 6 bases outside the gene matches. Full variable domain (missing parts from reference TRBV19 and TRBJ1-5): DGGITQSPKYLFRKEGQNVTLSCEQNLNHDAMYWYRQDPGQGLRLIYYSQIVNDFQKGDIAEGYSVSREKKESFPLTVTSAQKNPTAFYLCASSLRTGCQPQHFGDGTRLSIL.

CDR3 nucleotide sequence: TGTGCCAGCAGTGCACCCCGACAGGGTGGGGGGACTGAAGCTTTCTTT. Its translation is CASSAPRQGGGTEAFF. The rearrangement links TRBV2 to TRBJ1-1; 7 bases map to TRBD1. CDR3 length: 16 amino acids. V shed 4 bases, J shed 5 bases, and the junction held 13 bases outside the gene matches. The germline V gene encodes CDR1 SNHLY and CDR2 FYNNEI.

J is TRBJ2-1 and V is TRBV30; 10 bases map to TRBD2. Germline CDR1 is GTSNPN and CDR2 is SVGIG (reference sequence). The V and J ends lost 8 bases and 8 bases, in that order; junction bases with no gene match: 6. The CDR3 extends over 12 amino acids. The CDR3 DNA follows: TGTGCCGGAGCGGGAGGGGGCCATGAGCAGTTCTTC. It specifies CAGAGGGHEQFF.

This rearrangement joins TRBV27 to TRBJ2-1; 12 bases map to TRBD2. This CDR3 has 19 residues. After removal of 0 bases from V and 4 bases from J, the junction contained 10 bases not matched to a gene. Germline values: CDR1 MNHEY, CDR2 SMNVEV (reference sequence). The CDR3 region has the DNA TGTGCCAGCAGTTTATCGTGGGGGGGACTAGCGGGCGGTTACAATGAGCAGTTCTTC. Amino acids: CASSLSWGGLAGGYNEQFF.

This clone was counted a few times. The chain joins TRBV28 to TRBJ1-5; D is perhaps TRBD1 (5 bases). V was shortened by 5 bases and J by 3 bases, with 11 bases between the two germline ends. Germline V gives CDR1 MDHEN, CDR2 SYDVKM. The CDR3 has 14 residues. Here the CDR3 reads CASSPTGHNQPQHF. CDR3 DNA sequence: TGTGCCAGCAGTCCTACAGGCCACAATCAGCCCCAGCATTTT.

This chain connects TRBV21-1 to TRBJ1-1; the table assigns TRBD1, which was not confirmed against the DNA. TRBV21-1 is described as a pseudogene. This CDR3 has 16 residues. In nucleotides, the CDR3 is TGTGCCAGCAGCAACAGACAGGGTCGCATGAACACTGAAGCTTTCTTT. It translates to CASSNRQGRMNTEAFF.

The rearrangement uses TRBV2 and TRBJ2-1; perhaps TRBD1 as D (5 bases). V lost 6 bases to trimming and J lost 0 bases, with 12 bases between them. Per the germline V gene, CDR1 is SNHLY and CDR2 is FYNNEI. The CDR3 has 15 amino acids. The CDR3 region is CASRDGHSSYNEQFF. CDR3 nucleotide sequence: TGTGCCAGCAGAGACGGACACAGCTCCTACAATGAGCAGTTCTTC.

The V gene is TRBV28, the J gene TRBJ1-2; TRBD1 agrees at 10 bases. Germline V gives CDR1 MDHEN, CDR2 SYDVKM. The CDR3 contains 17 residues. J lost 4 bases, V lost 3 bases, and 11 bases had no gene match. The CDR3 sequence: CASSFPIEDRGVYGYTF. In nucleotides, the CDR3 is TGTGCCAGCAGTTTCCCCATAGAGGACAGGGGGGTCTATGGCTACACCTTC.

The CDR3 is CASSKGGQETQYF. DNA for the CDR3: TGCGCCAGCAGCAAAGGGGGCCAAGAGACCCAGTACTTC. The rearrangement joins TRBV5-1 to TRBJ2-5, with D maybe TRBD1 (6 bases). Per the germline V gene, CDR1 is SGHRS and CDR2 is YFSETQ. The CDR3 contains 13 residues. Trimming cost V 4 bases and J 1 base, with 8 bases left between them.

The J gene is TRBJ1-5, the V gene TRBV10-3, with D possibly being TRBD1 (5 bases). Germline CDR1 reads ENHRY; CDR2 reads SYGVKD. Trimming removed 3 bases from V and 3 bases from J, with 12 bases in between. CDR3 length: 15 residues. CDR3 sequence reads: CAISEGEGYNQPQHF. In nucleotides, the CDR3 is TGTGCCATCAGTGAAGGGGAGGGTTACAATCAGCCCCAGCATTTT.

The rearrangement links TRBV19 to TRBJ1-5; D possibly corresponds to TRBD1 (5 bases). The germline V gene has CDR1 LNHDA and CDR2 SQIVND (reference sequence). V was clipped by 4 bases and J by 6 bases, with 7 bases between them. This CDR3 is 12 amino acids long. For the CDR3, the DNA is TGTGCCAGTAGTACCGGGGGTCAGCCCCAGCATTTT. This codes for CASSTGGQPQHF.

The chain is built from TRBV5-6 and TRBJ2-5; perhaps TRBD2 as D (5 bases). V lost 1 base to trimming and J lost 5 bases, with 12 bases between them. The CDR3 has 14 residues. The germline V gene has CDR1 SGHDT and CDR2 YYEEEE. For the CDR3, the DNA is TGTGCCAGCAGCTTGATTTCTCGAGGGGAGACCCAGTACTTC. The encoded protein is CASSLISRGETQYF.

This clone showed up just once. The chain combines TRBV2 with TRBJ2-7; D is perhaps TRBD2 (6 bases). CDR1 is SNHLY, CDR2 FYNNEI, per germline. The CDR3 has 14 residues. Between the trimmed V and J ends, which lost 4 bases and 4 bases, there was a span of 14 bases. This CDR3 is CASSVGGSRYEQYF. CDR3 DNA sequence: TGTGCCAGCAGTGTCGGGGGATCTCGTTACGAGCAGTACTTC.

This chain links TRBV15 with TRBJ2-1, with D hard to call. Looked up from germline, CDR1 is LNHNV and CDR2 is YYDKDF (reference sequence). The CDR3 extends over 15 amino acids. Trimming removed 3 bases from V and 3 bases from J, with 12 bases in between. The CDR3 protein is CATSRRLSVYNEQFF. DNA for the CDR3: TGTGCCACCAGCAGGAGGCTCAGCGTCTACAATGAGCAGTTCTTC.

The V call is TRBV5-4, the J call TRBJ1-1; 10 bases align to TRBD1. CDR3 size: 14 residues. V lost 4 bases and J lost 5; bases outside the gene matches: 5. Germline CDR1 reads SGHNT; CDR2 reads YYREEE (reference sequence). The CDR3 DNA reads TGTGCCAGCAGCGCGGGACAGGGGCAAACTGAAGCTTTCTTT. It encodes CASSAGQGQTEAFF. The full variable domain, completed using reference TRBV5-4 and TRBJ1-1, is ETGVTQSPTHLIKTRGQQVTLRCSSQSGHNTVSWYQQALGQGPQFIFQYYREEENGRGNFPPRFSGLQFPNYSSELNVNALELDDSALYLCASSAGQGQTEAFFGQGTRLTVV.

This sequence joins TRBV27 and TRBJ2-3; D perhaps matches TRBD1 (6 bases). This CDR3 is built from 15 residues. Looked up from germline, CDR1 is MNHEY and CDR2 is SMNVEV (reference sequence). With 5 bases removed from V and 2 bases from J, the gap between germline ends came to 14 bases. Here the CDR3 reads CASSLGTLTTDTQYF. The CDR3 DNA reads TGTGCCAGCAGTCTCGGGACACTTACCACAGATACGCAGTATTTT.

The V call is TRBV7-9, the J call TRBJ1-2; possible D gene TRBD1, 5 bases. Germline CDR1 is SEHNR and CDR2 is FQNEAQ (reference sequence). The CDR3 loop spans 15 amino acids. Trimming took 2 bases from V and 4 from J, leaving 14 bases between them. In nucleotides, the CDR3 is TGTGCCAGCAGCTTAAAGGGGCAGGGTCCCTATGGCTACACCTTC. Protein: CASSLKGQGPYGYTF.